Here is one T cell receptor (beta chain) with its context. This record belongs to a study of CD4+ T cells in melanoma. Per the germline V gene, CDR1 is MNHNY and CDR2 is SVGAGI (reference sequence). The CDR3 has 15 amino acids. V lost 2 bases to trimming and J lost 8 bases; unmatched junction nucleotides: 5. Using immunoSEQ multiplex PCR, the repertoire was profiled, and TCRdb retains in-frame clones only, with some absent. The sample has 10,000 to 12,000 clones; more than 60% are singletons. The clonotype originates from a human donor with melanoma. J is TRBJ1-6 and V is TRBV6-6; 8 bases map to TRBD1. The sequencing sample was made of cells from a culture (not recorded whether cultured in vitro). The CDR3 region has the DNA TGTGCCAGCAGTTACGGATCAGGGGGCCATTCACCCCTCCACTTT. Amino acids: CASSYGSGGHSPLHF.